The rows below give T cell receptor beta chains drawn from one sample of a study of radiation and T cells in renal cell carcinoma. Libraries were prepared by immunoSEQ multiplex PCR; TCRdb keeps only in-frame clonotypes and omits some of them. Of some 150,000 clones detected, less than 85% appear once; the ten largest clones hold less than 25%. The source was blood, collected from a patient whose treatment included radiotherapy and nephrectomy. The source of these receptors is a woman aged 45-59 years with renal cell carcinoma. CDR3s include the opening cysteine and the closing phenylalanine or tryptophan. A D gene is named only where the DNA matches it firmly. Rows may omit the clone size; those that give it use once, few, many or a size class.

>TRBV25-1|TRBJ1-2|.|.
CASSFSGKLNYGYTF
TGTGCCAGCAGTTTTAGTGGCAAATTAAACTATGGCTACACCTTC
>TRBV6-1|TRBJ2-3|.|.
CASSTRRQTDTQYF
TGTGCCAGCAGTACCCGACGACAGACAGATACGCAGTATTTT
>TRBV6-5|TRBJ1-1|.|.
CASGAGDTEAFF
TGTGCCAGCGGAGCCGGGGACACTGAAGCTTTCTTT
>TRBV10-1|TRBJ2-3|.|.
CASSADRLDTQYF
TGCGCCAGCAGTGCGGACAGACTAGATACGCAGTATTTT
>TRBV6-5|TRBJ2-2|.|.
CASRLGVATGELFF
TGTGCCAGCAGATTGGGGGTTGCCACCGGGGAGCTGTTTTTT
>TRBV19|TRBJ2-4|TRBD1|many
CASSNDRVKNIQYF
TGTGCCAGTAGTAACGACAGGGTCAAAAACATTCAGTACTTC
>TRBV2|TRBJ2-5|TRBD1|once
CASSELGQGGETQYF
TGTGCCAGCAGTGAGCTGGGACAGGGGGGAGAGACCCAGTACTTC
>TRBV15|TRBJ2-7|.|.
CATSISTGELENEQYF
TGTGCCACCAGCATATCAACTGGGGAGTTAGAAAACGAGCAGTACTTC
>TRBV28|TRBJ1-5|.|.
CASTEGNQPQHF
TGTGCCAGCACAGAGGGGAATCAGCCCCAGCATTTT
>TRBV7-2|TRBJ2-7|TRBD1|.
CASSWDRAYSYEQYF
TGTGCCAGCAGCTGGGACAGGGCTTACTCCTACGAGCAGTACTTC
>TRBV5-5|TRBJ2-4|.|few
CASSSPAVDIQYF
TGTGCCAGCAGCTCCCCGGCGGTGGACATTCAGTACTTC
>TRBV4-3|TRBJ1-2|.|.
CASSQTNGGLGGYTF
TGCGCCAGCAGCCAGACCAACGGGGGGCTCGGTGGCTACACCTTC
>TRBV27|TRBJ1-2|.|few
CASSPAGANGYTF
TGTGCCAGCAGTCCGGCGGGGGCCAATGGCTACACCTTC
>TRBV7-9|TRBJ2-3|.|.
CASSLRAGADTQYF
TGTGCCAGCAGCTTAAGGGCAGGGGCCGATACGCAGTATTTT
>TRBV28|TRBJ1-2|TRBD1|.
CASSQAGGGYTF
TGTGCCAGCTCCCAAGCAGGGGGCGGCTACACCTTC
>TRBV6-1|TRBJ1-4|.|.
CASSFLELNEKLFF
TGTGCCAGCAGCTTCTTAGAGCTTAATGAAAAACTGTTTTTT
>TRBV5-5|TRBJ2-6|.|.
CASSSDKSGANVLTF
TGTGCCAGCAGCTCCGACAAGTCCGGGGCCAACGTCCTGACTTTC
>TRBV29-1|TRBJ2-3|TRBD1|.
CSVEGTVGDTQYF
TGCAGCGTCGAAGGGACAGTTGGAGATACGCAGTATTTT
>TRBV15|TRBJ2-5|.|.
CATSSVRAETQYF
TGTGCCACCAGCAGTGTCAGGGCAGAGACCCAGTACTTC
>TRBV7-9|TRBJ1-2|.|.
CASSLMDRYTF
TGTGCCAGCAGTTTAATGGACCGCTACACCTTC
>TRBV30|TRBJ1-4|TRBD1|.
CAWSEKGARKLFF
TGTGCCTGGAGTGAAAAGGGGGCTAGGAAACTGTTTTTT
>TRBV29-1|TRBJ1-1|TRBD1|.
CSDTTGENTEAFF
TGCAGCGACACAACAGGGGAGAACACTGAAGCTTTCTTT
>TRBV30|TRBJ1-6|TRBD1|.
CAWSVAQGAPLHF
TGTGCCTGGAGTGTAGCACAGGGGGCCCCCCTCCACTTT
>TRBV6-5|TRBJ1-6|.|.
CASSYSRWASLHF
TGTGCCAGCAGTTACTCGAGATGGGCGTCCCTCCACTTT
>TRBV19|TRBJ1-1|TRBD1|.
CASITRDRGSEAFF
TGTGCCAGTATCACCCGGGACAGGGGATCTGAAGCTTTCTTT
>TRBV6-5|TRBJ1-1|.|.
CATAPVEYTEAFF
TGTGCCACCGCCCCAGTGGAGTACACTGAAGCTTTCTTT
>TRBV29-1|TRBJ1-4|.|medium-sized
CSAKGVMANEKLFF
TGCAGCGCAAAAGGGGTTATGGCTAATGAAAAACTGTTTTTT
>TRBV25-1|TRBJ2-5|TRBD1|.
CASLSRDRTETQYF
TGTGCCAGCCTCAGCCGGGACAGGACAGAGACCCAGTACTTC
>TRBV5-6|TRBJ1-1|.|.
CASRSVGGTEAFF
TGTGCCAGCAGATCCGTAGGGGGCACTGAAGCTTTCTTT
>TRBV30|TRBJ1-2|.|few
CAYRRSGYTF
TGTGCCTACCGCAGGAGCGGCTACACCTTC
>TRBV19|TRBJ2-1|TRBD2|.
CASSIPAGGYNEQFF
TGTGCCAGTAGTATACCGGCGGGAGGGTACAATGAGCAGTTCTTC
>TRBV5-6|TRBJ2-6|.|.
CASSFDLGPGANVLTF
TGTGCCAGCAGCTTCGACCTTGGGCCCGGGGCCAACGTCCTGACTTTC
>TRBV4-3|TRBJ2-2|.|few
CASSQDWVQTGELFF
TGCGCCAGCAGCCAAGATTGGGTGCAAACCGGGGAGCTGTTTTTT
>TRBV30|TRBJ1-2|.|.
CAWTGSRNYGYTF
TGTGCCTGGACAGGGTCCAGAAACTATGGCTACACCTTC
>TRBV27|TRBJ1-4|.|.
CASSFWQGRIATNEKLFF
TGTGCCAGCAGTTTCTGGCAGGGGCGGATTGCAACTAATGAAAAACTGTTTTTT
>TRBV5-1|TRBJ2-1|TRBD2|.
CASSAGGGDPVYNEQFF
TGCGCCAGCAGCGCTGGGGGGGGAGATCCCGTCTACAATGAGCAGTTCTTC
>TRBV5-1|TRBJ2-5|.|.
CASSLGTSNPETQYF
TGCGCCAGCAGCTTAGGGACCAGCAATCCAGAGACCCAGTACTTC
>TRBV2|TRBJ1-5|.|.
CASRGWTLDNQPQHF
TGTGCCAGCAGAGGGTGGACACTGGATAATCAGCCCCAGCATTTT
>TRBV4-3|TRBJ2-5|.|.
CASSQDVGPEAETQYF
TGCGCCAGCAGCCAAGATGTGGGGCCCGAGGCAGAGACCCAGTACTTC
>TRBV7-9|TRBJ2-7|.|.
CASSFWGSGEQYF
TGTGCCAGCTCCTTTTGGGGCTCAGGGGAGCAGTACTTC
>TRBV4-3|TRBJ2-7|TRBD2|.
CASSQDTGRGDPSEQYF
TGCGCCAGCAGCCAAGATACGGGGCGGGGGGACCCATCCGAGCAGTACTTC
>TRBV25-1|TRBJ1-1|.|.
CASSPPGAGTEAFF
TGTGCCAGCAGTCCCCCGGGGGCAGGCACTGAAGCTTTCTTT
>TRBV5-4|TRBJ2-1|.|.
CASRKNLRGVSYNEQFF
TGTGCCAGCAGAAAAAATCTCAGGGGAGTCTCCTACAATGAGCAGTTCTTC
>TRBV5-4|TRBJ2-7|TRBD1|.
CASSSLGTGFDEQYF
TGTGCCAGCAGCTCTTTAGGGACAGGGTTTGACGAGCAGTACTTC
>TRBV6-6|TRBJ1-2|.|.
CASVAGEIRGYTF
TGTGCCAGTGTTGCCGGGGAGATTCGGGGCTACACCTTC
>TRBV7-2|TRBJ1-2|.|.
CASSSYREISRYTF
TGTGCCAGCAGCTCATACCGGGAGATCAGTCGCTACACCTTC
>TRBV5-6|TRBJ1-2|.|.
CASSFGGNLLDYGYTF
TGTGCCAGCAGCTTTGGGGGAAATCTATTGGACTATGGCTACACCTTC
>TRBV11-3|TRBJ2-6|.|.
CASSLGGAGANVLTF
TGTGCCAGCAGCTTAGGGGGGGCTGGGGCCAACGTCCTGACTTTC
>TRBV30|TRBJ1-6|.|.
CAWRVMVRSPLHF
TGTGCCTGGAGAGTGATGGTAAGATCACCCCTCCACTTT